The 14 T cell receptor beta chains below come from one sample, sequenced in a study of CD8+ T cells in alopecia areata. RNA, once extracted, was reverse transcribed into cDNA for use as the sequencing template. Sequencing used immunoSEQ multiplex PCR; TCRdb keeps in-frame clones, though not all of them. The sample holds 150,000 to 200,000 clones, approximately 67% seen once. As to treatment: oral pan-JAK inhibitor, 5-10 mg twice daily. This specimen consisted of CD4+ T cells sorted from blood, obtained between weeks 47 and 50, from a patient treated with tofacitinib. Receptor source: a human donor with alopecia areata.

This clone was picked up one time. This sample includes further DNA sequences coding for the same CDR3. The rearrangement joins TRBV29-1 to TRBJ2-3; D call uncertain. Trimming took 1 base from V and 2 from J, leaving 7 bases between them. This CDR3 has 13 amino acids. CDR1 is SQVTM and CDR2 is ANQGSEA in the germline V gene. Here the CDR3 DNA reads TGCAGCGTTGAAGTCGGTCTCACAGATACGCAGTATTTT. Translation: CSVEVGLTDTQYF.

J is TRBJ2-7 and V is TRBV28, with D tentatively TRBD1 (6 bases). CDR1 is MDHEN, CDR2 SYDVKM, per germline. The CDR3 has 11 residues. The V end lost 4 bases, the J end lost 5 bases, and 6 bases lay between the germline ends. DNA of the CDR3: TGTGCCAGCAGTTACAGGGACGAGCAGTACTTC. It is translated as CASSYRDEQYF.

This clone came up once. Other DNA sequences in the sample encode the same CDR3. The chain carries TRBV20-1 and TRBJ2-3, with no clear D. Germline CDR1 reads DFQATT; CDR2 reads SNEGSKA (reference sequence). This CDR3 comprises 11 residues. V was cut by 1 base and J by 5 bases, with 4 bases left in between. CDR3 in DNA: TGCAGTGCTAGAGGGGGAGATACGCAGTATTTT. Residues: CSARGGDTQYF.

This sequence joins TRBV25-1 and TRBJ1-6, with D unclear. The V gene lost 4 bases and the J gene lost 7 bases, with 8 bases spanning the gap. Looked up from germline, CDR1 is MGHDK and CDR2 is SYGVNS. The CDR3 is 13 amino acids. CDR3 loop: CASSALENSPLHF. CDR3 DNA: TGTGCCAGCAGTGCCCTCGAGAATTCACCCCTCCACTTT.

V usage is TRBV29-1 and J usage is TRBJ2-5; 7 bases line up with TRBD2. This CDR3 has 12 amino acids. Germline V CDR1 and CDR2: SQVTM, ANQGSEA. After removal of 6 bases from V and 1 base from J, the junction contained 2 bases not matched to a gene. The CDR3 region has the DNA TGCAGCGTGGGGACTACCCAAGAGACCCAGTACTTC. This gives the protein CSVGTTQETQYF. The variable domain in full, completed from reference TRBV29-1 and TRBJ2-5, reads SAVISQKPSRDICQRGTSLTIQCQVDSQVTMMFWYRQQPGQSLTLIATANQGSEATYESGFVIDKFPISRPNLTFSTLTVSNMSPEDSSIYLCSVGTTQETQYFGPGTRLLVL.

The chain recombines TRBV15 with TRBJ1-2; no clear D. Deletions cut 0 bases from V and 6 bases from J, with 5 bases between. There are 12 residues in the CDR3. Germline CDR1 and CDR2: LNHNV and YYDKDF (reference sequence). CDR3 bases: TGTGCCACCAGCAGAGATGGGGATGGCTACACCTTC. Its protein is CATSRDGDGYTF.

This sequence joins TRBV6-5 and TRBJ1-2; D is ambiguous. The CDR3 has 14 amino acids. Between the trimmed V and J ends, which lost 6 bases and 2 bases, there was a span of 13 bases. Germline lookup yields CDR1 MNHEY and CDR2 SVGAGI. As DNA, the CDR3 is TGTGCCAGCAGGTCCTCCGGGAGGAACTATGGCTACACCTTC. Translating gives CASRSSGRNYGYTF.

This chain links TRBV4-3 with TRBJ1-4; 8 bases are shared with TRBD1. This CDR3 region has 16 residues. The V segment lost 4 bases and the J segment 0 bases; nucleotides outside the gene matches: 4. CDR1 LGHNA and CDR2 YSLEER come from the germline V gene. This CDR3 reads CASSPTGEATNEKLFF. CDR3 DNA: TGCGCCAGCAGCCCGACAGGGGAAGCAACTAATGAAAAACTGTTTTTT.

This sequence joins TRBV30 and TRBJ1-2; D may be TRBD1 (5 bases). This CDR3 comprises 15 residues. In germline, CDR1 is GTSNPN, CDR2 SVGIG (reference sequence). The V gene lost 7 bases and the J gene lost 8 bases, with 26 bases spanning the gap. This CDR3 reads CASRPGPPSSGGYTF. For the CDR3, the DNA is TGTGCCTCGAGACCGGGACCTCCATCTTCGGGGGGCTACACCTTC.

This clone was seen a handful of times. This chain uses TRBV5-1 with TRBJ1-1; 8 bases fit TRBD1. V lost 5 bases to trimming and J lost 7 bases; unmatched junction nucleotides: 13. The CDR3 has 15 amino acids. From germline, CDR1 is SGHRS and CDR2 YFSETQ. The CDR3 nucleotides are TGCGCCAGCAGTAATCAAAGGACAGGGAGCAGTGAAGCTTTCTTT. Translating gives CASSNQRTGSSEAFF.

Only a few counts were recorded for this clone. The chain uses TRBV10-3 and TRBJ1-5; D gene unclear. The V end lost 8 bases, the J end lost 3 bases, and 11 bases lay between the germline ends. From germline, CDR1 is ENHRY and CDR2 SYGVKD. The CDR3 extends over 13 amino acids. CDR3 DNA: TGTGCCATCGCGAACAGTCCCAATCAGCCCCAGCATTTT. This codes for CAIANSPNQPQHF.

Many counts were recorded for this clone. A read error may account for a junction end that differs from germline. The V gene is TRBV30, the J gene TRBJ2-7, with D tentatively TRBD1 or TRBD2 (5 bases each). This CDR3 is built from 13 residues. The V gene's germline CDR1 is GTSNPN and CDR2 SVGIG (reference sequence). The CDR3 is CAWSVAARDPLDF. In DNA, the CDR3 is TGTGCCTGGAGTGTAGCCGCGAGGGACCCCTTAGACTTC.

The rearrangement links TRBV30 to TRBJ1-5, with TRBD1 as a possible D gene (5 bases). The CDR3 contains 13 residues. Trimming took off 2 bases at V and 5 bases at J, with 10 bases between the two ends. CDR1 GTSNPN and CDR2 SVGIG come from the germline V gene (reference sequence). DNA for the CDR3: TGTGCCTGGAGTCGCGAAGGGGATCAGCCCCAGCATTTT. Protein product: CAWSREGDQPQHF.

This rearrangement joins TRBV30 to TRBJ1-4; no definite D call. V was pared by 3 bases and J by 7 bases, with 12 bases between. The germline gives CDR1 GTSNPN, CDR2 SVGIG (reference sequence). The CDR3 loop spans 13 amino acids. CDR3 in DNA: TGTGCCTGGAGGGCCAAGGGAGGTGAAAAACTGTTTTTT. Amino acid sequence: CAWRAKGGEKLFF.